Here is one T cell receptor beta chain with its context. Its target is unknown. Repertoires were generated with immunoSEQ multiplex PCR, while TCRdb's copy carries only in-frame clones and drops some. The sample yields around 9,500 clones, around 72% seen once. This record belongs to a study of CD4+ T cells in melanoma. Per germline, CDR1 SNHLY and CDR2 FYNNEI. The CDR3 is 12 residues long. V gave up 4 bases and J gave up 4 bases, with 7 bases separating them. Overall study results and limits: Neoantigen-specific CD4+ T cells in melanoma reportedly had diverse differentiation states. CD8+ T cell, macrophage and B cell function reportedly correlated with neoantigen-specific CD4+ T cells.

Sample: tumor tissue. The receptor comes from a human donor with melanoma. V is TRBV2 and J is TRBJ1-2; D is undetermined. The chain's CDR3 is CASSVSSYGYTF. The CDR3 bases are TGTGCCAGCAGTGTCAGTTCCTATGGCTACACCTTC.